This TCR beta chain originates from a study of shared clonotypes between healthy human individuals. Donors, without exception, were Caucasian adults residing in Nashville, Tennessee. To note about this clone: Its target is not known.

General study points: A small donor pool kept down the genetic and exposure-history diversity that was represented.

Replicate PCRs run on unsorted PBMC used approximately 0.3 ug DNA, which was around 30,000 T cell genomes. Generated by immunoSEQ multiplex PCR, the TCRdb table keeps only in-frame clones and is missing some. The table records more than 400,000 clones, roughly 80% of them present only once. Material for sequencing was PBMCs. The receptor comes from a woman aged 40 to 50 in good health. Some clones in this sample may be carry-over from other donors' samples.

The CDR3 nucleotides read TGTGCCAGCAGTGTAACAGCGTCAAATCAGCCCCAGCATTTT. Translating gives CASSVTASNQPQHF. The chain couples TRBV2 to TRBJ1-5; D gene ambiguous. V lost 4 bases, J lost 4 bases, and 11 bases lay in between. From germline, CDR1 is SNHLY and CDR2 FYNNEI. This CDR3 is 14 amino acids long.